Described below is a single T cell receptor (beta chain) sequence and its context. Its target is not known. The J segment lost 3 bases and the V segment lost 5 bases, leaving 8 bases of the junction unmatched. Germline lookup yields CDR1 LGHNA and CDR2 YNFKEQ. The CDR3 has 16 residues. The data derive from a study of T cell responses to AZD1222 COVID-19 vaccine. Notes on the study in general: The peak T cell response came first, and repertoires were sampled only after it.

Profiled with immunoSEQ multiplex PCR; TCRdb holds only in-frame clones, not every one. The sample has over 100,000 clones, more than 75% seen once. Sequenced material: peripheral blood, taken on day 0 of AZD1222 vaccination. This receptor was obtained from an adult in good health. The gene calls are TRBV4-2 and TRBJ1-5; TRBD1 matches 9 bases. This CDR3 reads CASSDGDRGNNQPQHF. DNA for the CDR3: TGTGCCAGCAGCGATGGAGACAGGGGGAACAATCAGCCCCAGCATTTT.